The 22 T cell receptor beta chains below all came from one sample that was sequenced in a study of CD8 T cells in Susac syndrome. The authors reverse transcribed roughly 0.5 to 1 ug RNA with random hexamers. Each CDR3 protein gets one entry after TCRdb re-called the immunoSEQ multiplex PCR reads with MiXCR. The sample contains 95,000 to 150,000 distinct CDR3 sequences, around 94% of which appear only once. The specimen sequenced was CD8+ T cells from PBMCs. These receptors were taken from a human donor with Susac syndrome.

V usage is TRBV6-2 or TRBV6-3 and J usage is TRBJ2-7, with TRBD2 as a possible D gene (6 bases). In germline, CDR1 is MNHEY, CDR2 SVGEGT. The CDR3 runs 15 residues. With 2 bases removed from V and 3 bases from J, the gap between germline ends came to 14 bases. CDR3 nucleotides: TGTGCCAGCAGTTACAGGTGGGAGGCTGGCTACGAGCAGTACTTC. Residues: CASSYRWEAGYEQYF.

The chain recombines TRBV12-3 or TRBV12-4 with TRBJ1-5; no clear D gene. V gave up 3 bases and J gave up 3 bases, with 12 bases separating them. The CDR3 sequence is 15 residues long. The CDR3 sequence is CASSLADTYNQPQHF. In DNA form, the CDR3 reads TGTGCCAGCAGTTTGGCGGATACCTACAATCAGCCCCAGCATTTT.

V usage is TRBV21-1 and J usage is TRBJ1-1; the table gives TRBD1 as D, unverified against the DNA. TRBV21-1 represents a pseudogene. CDR3 size: 18 residues. Written as DNA, the CDR3 is TGTGCCAGCAGCATGGGCGGGACAGGGGGCACCCCCAACACTGAAGCTTTCTTT. This encodes CASSMGGTGGTPNTEAFF.

The V gene is TRBV3-1, the J gene TRBJ2-7, with 8 bases identical to TRBD1. The CDR3 runs to 14 residues. CDR1 and CDR2 from the germline V gene are LGHDT and YNNKEL (reference sequence). V lost 5 bases to trimming and J lost 2 bases; unmatched junction nucleotides: 5. CDR3 in amino acids: CASSSRTGPYEQYF. Here the CDR3 DNA reads TGTGCCAGCAGCTCGCGGACAGGGCCCTACGAGCAGTACTTC.

The V and J genes are TRBV7-3 and TRBJ2-1; weak D call: TRBD2 (5 bases). The germline V and J ends were trimmed by 1 base and 10 bases, with 11 bases remaining between them. This CDR3 comprises 13 residues. The germline V gene has CDR1 SGHTA and CDR2 FQGTGA. The CDR3 loop reads CASSLMGSGEQFF. CDR3 in DNA: TGTGCCAGCAGCTTAATGGGCTCGGGGGAGCAGTTCTTC.

The chain carries TRBV7-9 and TRBJ2-7; no definite D call. The germline gives CDR1 SEHNR, CDR2 FQNEAQ (reference sequence). The CDR3 spans 17 residues. With 1 base removed from V and 1 base from J, the gap between germline ends came to 17 bases. CDR3: CASSLGHSQYDSYEQYF. CDR3 sequence (DNA): TGTGCCAGCAGCTTAGGACACTCCCAGTACGATTCCTACGAGCAGTACTTC.

This clonotype was seen a single time. The chain links TRBV6-4 to TRBJ2-3; possibly TRBD2 for D (6 bases). CDR1 is MRHNA, CDR2 SNTAGT, per germline. V was clipped by 4 bases and J by 5 bases, with 10 bases between them. CDR3 length: 13 residues. This chain's CDR3 is CASSGTGGDTQYF. Written as DNA, the CDR3 is TGTGCCAGCAGTGGGACCGGGGGAGATACGCAGTATTTT.

The rearrangement uses TRBV14 and TRBJ2-2; unclear D gene. The germline V gene has CDR1 SGHDN and CDR2 FVKESK. Trimming stripped 3 bases from V and 3 bases from J, with 5 bases between. The CDR3 runs 13 residues. This CDR3 reads CASSHSYTGELFF. DNA of the CDR3: TGTGCCAGCAGCCATAGTTACACCGGGGAGCTGTTTTTT.

This rearrangement joins TRBV9 to TRBJ2-3, with 7 bases lining up with TRBD1. V lost 3 bases and J lost 7; bases outside the gene matches: 14. Germline V gene sequence: CDR1 SGDLS, CDR2 YYNGEE. The CDR3 runs to 16 residues. The CDR3 DNA sequence: TGTGCCAGCAGCGGATCAGACAGGGCGTCTTCGTATACGCAGTATTTT. This sequence encodes CASSGSDRASSYTQYF.

This chain connects TRBV19 to TRBJ2-5, with a tentative D call TRBD1 (6 bases). The CDR3 length is 17 residues. Germline loops: CDR1 LNHDA, CDR2 SQIVND (reference sequence). V was trimmed by 2 bases and J by 1 base, leaving 17 bases between them. CDR3 residues: CASSISAFRDIQETQYF. CDR3 nucleotides: TGTGCCAGTAGTATATCGGCTTTCCGGGACATCCAAGAGACCCAGTACTTC.

The V gene is TRBV12-3 or TRBV12-4, the J gene TRBJ2-5; 9 bases are shared with TRBD1. V shed 5 bases and J 10 bases; nucleotides not matched to a gene: 17. The CDR3 has 16 residues. CDR3 sequence (DNA): TGTGCCAGCAGTCCGGGGACAGGGTGGACCCGGGGGGACCAGTACTTC. Translated, it gives CASSPGTGWTRGDQYF.

The CDR3 is CASTGNTIYF. DNA for the CDR3: TGTGCCAGTACCGGAAACACCATATATTTT. V usage is TRBV19 and J usage is TRBJ1-3, with D unclear. Germline V CDR1 and CDR2: LNHDA, SQIVND (reference sequence). V gave up 7 bases and J gave up 4 bases, with 2 bases separating them. CDR3 size: 10 residues.

DNA for the CDR3: TGCGCCAGCAGCCAAGAAGGGAGATCCCGTGGAGATACGCAGTATTTT. Encoded protein: CASSQEGRSRGDTQYF. The chain couples TRBV4-1 to TRBJ2-3; perhaps TRBD2 as D (5 bases). Per germline, CDR1 MGHRA and CDR2 YSYEKL. V lost 0 bases and J lost 5, with 15 bases in between. The CDR3 has 16 residues.

The chain combines TRBV30 with TRBJ1-1; D is unclear. The CDR3 is 14 residues long. Germline CDR1 reads GTSNPN; CDR2 reads SVGIG (reference sequence). Trimming took 3 bases from V and 1 from J, leaving 12 bases between them. Here the CDR3 DNA reads TGTGCCTGGAGCCTTGACTCCCCGAACACTGAAGCTTTCTTT. Translating it yields CAWSLDSPNTEAFF.

V is TRBV12-3 or TRBV12-4 and J is TRBJ1-1; 7 bases are a match to TRBD1. The ends lost 6 bases at V and 3 bases at J; junction bases unmatched: 4. The length of the CDR3 is 13 residues. The CDR3 region has the DNA TGTGCCAGCAGCCTCGGGACAGACACTGAAGCTTTCTTT. It encodes CASSLGTDTEAFF.

For the CDR3, the DNA is TGTGCCAGCAGCCAGGGTCGCCTTCCCCATGAGCAGTTCTTC. This codes for CASSQGRLPHEQFF. The chain carries TRBV3-1 and TRBJ2-1; D is unresolved. Germline CDR1 is LGHDT and CDR2 is YNNKEL (reference sequence). This CDR3 contains 14 residues. V lost 3 bases and J lost 8, with 14 bases in between.

The chain joins TRBV30 to TRBJ1-2; tentative D call: TRBD1 (5 bases). Germline-derived CDR1 and CDR2 are GTSNPN and SVGIG (reference sequence). The CDR3 contains 15 residues. Trimming took off 2 bases at V and 0 bases at J, with 13 bases between the two ends. DNA of the CDR3: TGTGCCTGGAGTCTTCGGGGGGGGACTAACTATGGCTACACCTTC. This translates into CAWSLRGGTNYGYTF.

The chain recombines TRBV30 with TRBJ2-3, with D uncertain. The germline gives CDR1 GTSNPN, CDR2 SVGIG (reference sequence). V was trimmed by 4 bases and J by 2 bases, leaving 10 bases between them. The CDR3 runs to 13 residues. The CDR3 sequence is CAWTGGYTDTQYF. DNA for the CDR3: TGTGCCTGGACTGGCGGCTACACAGATACGCAGTATTTT.

The genes are TRBV7-9 and TRBJ1-2; maybe TRBD1 (6 bases). Germline values: CDR1 SEHNR, CDR2 FQNEAQ (reference sequence). This CDR3 region has 16 residues. Trimming cost V 0 bases and J 4 bases, with 15 bases left between them. DNA of the CDR3: TGTGCCAGCAGCTTAGCGCATTTGGGGGGCACCTATGGCTACACCTTC. This translates into CASSLAHLGGTYGYTF.

The chain carries TRBV15 and TRBJ1-1; D gene ambiguous. The length of the CDR3 is 13 residues. The V gene lost 0 bases and the J gene lost 7 bases, with 9 bases spanning the gap. From germline, CDR1 is LNHNV and CDR2 YYDKDF (reference sequence). CDR3 residues: CATSRDRAGEAFF. CDR3 bases: TGTGCCACCAGCAGAGATCGGGCAGGTGAAGCTTTCTTT.

This chain links TRBV4-3 with TRBJ2-3, with 13 bases aligning to TRBD2. This CDR3 spans 21 amino acids. The germline V gene encodes CDR1 LGHNA and CDR2 YSLEER. With V trimmed by 0 bases and J by 2 bases, 14 bases remained unmatched. CDR3: CASSQDPGGTSGEVNTDTQYF. DNA for the CDR3: TGCGCCAGCAGCCAAGACCCGGGCGGGACTAGCGGGGAAGTAAACACAGATACGCAGTATTTT.

The chain links TRBV29-1 to TRBJ2-3, with D unclear. The CDR3 loop spans 13 amino acids. CDR1 and CDR2 (germline): SQVTM, ANQGSEA. V gave up 2 bases and J gave up 4 bases, with 10 bases separating them. This CDR3 is CSVEFGSSDTQYF. CDR3 DNA sequence: TGCAGCGTTGAATTTGGGTCTTCAGATACGCAGTATTTT.